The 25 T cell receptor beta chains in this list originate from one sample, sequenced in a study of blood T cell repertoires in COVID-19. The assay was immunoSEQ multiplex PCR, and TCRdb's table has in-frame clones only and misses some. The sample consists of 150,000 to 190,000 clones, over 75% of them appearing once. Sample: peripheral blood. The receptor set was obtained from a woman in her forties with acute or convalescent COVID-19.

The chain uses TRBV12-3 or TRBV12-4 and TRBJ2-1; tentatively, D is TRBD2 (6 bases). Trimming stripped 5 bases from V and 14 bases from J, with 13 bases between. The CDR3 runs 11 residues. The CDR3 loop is CASSIRDSKFF. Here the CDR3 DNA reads TGTGCCAGCAGTATCCGGGACTCTAAGTTCTTC.

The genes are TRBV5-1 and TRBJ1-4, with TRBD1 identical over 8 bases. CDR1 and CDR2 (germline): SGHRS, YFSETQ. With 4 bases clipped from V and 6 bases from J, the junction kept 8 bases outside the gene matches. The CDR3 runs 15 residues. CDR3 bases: TGCGCCAGCAGCATACGACAGGGGATGGATGAAAAACTGTTTTTT. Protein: CASSIRQGMDEKLFF.

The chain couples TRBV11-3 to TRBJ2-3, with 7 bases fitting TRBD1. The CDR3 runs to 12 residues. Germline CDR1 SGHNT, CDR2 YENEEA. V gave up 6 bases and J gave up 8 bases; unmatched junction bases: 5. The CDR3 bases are TGTGCCAGCAGTCAGGGGGTGGGTACGCAGTATTTT. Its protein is CASSQGVGTQYF.

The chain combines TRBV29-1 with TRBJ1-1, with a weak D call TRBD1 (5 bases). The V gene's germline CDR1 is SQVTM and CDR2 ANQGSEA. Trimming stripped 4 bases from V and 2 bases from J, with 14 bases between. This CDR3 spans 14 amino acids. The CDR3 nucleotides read TGCAGCGTTGCGCCGGGGGGGGTTAACACTGAAGCTTTCTTT. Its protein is CSVAPGGVNTEAFF.

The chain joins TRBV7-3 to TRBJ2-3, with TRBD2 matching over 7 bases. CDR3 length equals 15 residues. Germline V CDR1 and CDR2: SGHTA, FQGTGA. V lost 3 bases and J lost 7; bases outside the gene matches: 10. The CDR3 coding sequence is TGTGCCAGCAGCTTTAAACCGGGAGGCCAATATACGCAGTATTTT. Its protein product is CASSFKPGGQYTQYF. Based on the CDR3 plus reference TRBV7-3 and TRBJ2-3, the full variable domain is GAGVSQTPSNKVTEKGKYVELRCDPISGHTALYWYRQSLGQGPEFLIYFQGTGAADDSGLPNDRFFAVRPEGSVSTLKIQRTERGDSAVYLCASSFKPGGQYTQYFGPGTRLTVL.

The CDR3 here is CASSDSQGNGGYTF. CDR3 sequence (DNA): TGTGCCAGCAGTGATTCGCAGGGGAATGGGGGCTACACCTTC. This rearrangement joins TRBV2 to TRBJ1-2, with TRBD1 as a possible D gene (6 bases). Germline V gene lookup returns CDR1 SNHLY and CDR2 FYNNEI. This CDR3 is built from 14 residues. Between the trimmed V and J ends, which lost 3 bases and 8 bases, there was a span of 16 bases.

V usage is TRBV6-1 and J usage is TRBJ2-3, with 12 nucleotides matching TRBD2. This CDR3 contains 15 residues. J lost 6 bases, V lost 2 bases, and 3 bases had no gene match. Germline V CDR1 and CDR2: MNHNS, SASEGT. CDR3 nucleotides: TGTGCCAGCAGTGAATCTAGCGGGGGGGCGGATACGCAGTATTTT. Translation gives CASSESSGGADTQYF.

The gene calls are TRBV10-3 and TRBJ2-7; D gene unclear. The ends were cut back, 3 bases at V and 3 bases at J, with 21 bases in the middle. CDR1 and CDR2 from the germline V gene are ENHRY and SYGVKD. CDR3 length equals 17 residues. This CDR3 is CAISDSNGRPLDYEQYF. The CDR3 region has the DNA TGTGCCATCAGTGACTCGAACGGCAGGCCCCTCGACTACGAGCAGTACTTC.

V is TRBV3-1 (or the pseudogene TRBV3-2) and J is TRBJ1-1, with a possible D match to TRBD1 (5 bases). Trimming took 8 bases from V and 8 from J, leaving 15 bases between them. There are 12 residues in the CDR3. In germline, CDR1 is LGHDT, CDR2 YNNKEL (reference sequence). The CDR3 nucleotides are TGTGCCAGCTGGGGCCTGGCGGGGGAAGCTTTCTTT. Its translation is CASWGLAGEAFF.

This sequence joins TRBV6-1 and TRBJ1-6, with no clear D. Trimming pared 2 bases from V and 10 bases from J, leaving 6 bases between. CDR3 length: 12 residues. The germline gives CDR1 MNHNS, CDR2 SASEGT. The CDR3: CASSEQLSPLHF. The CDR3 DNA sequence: TGTGCCAGCAGTGAACAACTCTCACCCCTCCACTTT.

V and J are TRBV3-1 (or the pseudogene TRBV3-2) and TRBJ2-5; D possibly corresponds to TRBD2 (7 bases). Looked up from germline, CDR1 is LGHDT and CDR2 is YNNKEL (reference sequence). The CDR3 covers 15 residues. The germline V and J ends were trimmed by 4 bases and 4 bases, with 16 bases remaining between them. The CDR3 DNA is TGTGCCAGCAGCCCCGTGACCGGGGGGCTAGAGACCCAGTACTTC. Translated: CASSPVTGGLETQYF.

The CDR3 sequence is CASSRTGHSNQPQHF. CDR3 coding DNA: TGTGCCAGTAGTCGGACAGGTCATAGCAATCAGCCCCAGCATTTT. The chain is built from TRBV19 and TRBJ1-5; the match to TRBD1 covers 7 bases. The V segment lost 5 bases and the J segment 0 bases; nucleotides outside the gene matches: 4. Germline CDR1 LNHDA, CDR2 SQIVND (reference sequence). The CDR3 totals 15 residues.

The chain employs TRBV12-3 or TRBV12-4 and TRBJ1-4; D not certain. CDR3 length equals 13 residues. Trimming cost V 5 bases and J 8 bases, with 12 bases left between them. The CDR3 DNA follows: TGTGCCAGCAGTGCGTGGGAGAGGGAAAAACTGTTTTTT. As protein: CASSAWEREKLFF.

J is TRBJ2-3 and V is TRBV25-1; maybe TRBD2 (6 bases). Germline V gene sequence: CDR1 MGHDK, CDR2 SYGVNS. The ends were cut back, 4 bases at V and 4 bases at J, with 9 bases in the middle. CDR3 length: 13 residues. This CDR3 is CASSGLESDTQYF. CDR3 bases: TGTGCCAGCAGTGGACTAGAATCAGATACGCAGTATTTT.

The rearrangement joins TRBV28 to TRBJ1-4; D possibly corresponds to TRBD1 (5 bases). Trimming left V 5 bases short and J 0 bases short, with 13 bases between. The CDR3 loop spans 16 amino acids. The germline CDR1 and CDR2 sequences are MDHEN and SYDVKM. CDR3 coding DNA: TGTGCCAGCAGTCCGACGGGGGAGGCAACTAATGAAAAACTGTTTTTT. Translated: CASSPTGEATNEKLFF.

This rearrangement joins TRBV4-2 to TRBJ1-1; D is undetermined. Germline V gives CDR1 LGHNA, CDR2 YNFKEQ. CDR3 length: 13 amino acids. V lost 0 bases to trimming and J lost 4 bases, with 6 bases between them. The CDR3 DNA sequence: TGTGCCAGCAGCCAAGACGTCCTCACTGAAGCTTTCTTT. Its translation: CASSQDVLTEAFF.

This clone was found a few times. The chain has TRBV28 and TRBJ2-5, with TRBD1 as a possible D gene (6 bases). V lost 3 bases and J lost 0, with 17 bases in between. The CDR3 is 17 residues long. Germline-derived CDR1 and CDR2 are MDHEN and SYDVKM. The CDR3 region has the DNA TGTGCCAGCAGTTTGCCCCCAGGGGTCATAGACCAAGAGACCCAGTACTTC. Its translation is CASSLPPGVIDQETQYF. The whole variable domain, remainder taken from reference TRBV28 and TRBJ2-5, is DVKVTQSSRYLVKRTGEKVFLECVQDMDHENMFWYRQDPGLGLRLIYFSYDVKMKEKGDIPEGYSVSREKKERFSLILESASTNQTSMYLCASSLPPGVIDQETQYFGPGTRLLVL.

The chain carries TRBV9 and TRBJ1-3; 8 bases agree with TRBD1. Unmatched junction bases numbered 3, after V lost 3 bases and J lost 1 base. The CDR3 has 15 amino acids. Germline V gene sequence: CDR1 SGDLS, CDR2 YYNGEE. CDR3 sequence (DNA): TGTGCCAGCAGCGCCAGACAGGGGTCTGGAAACACCATATATTTT. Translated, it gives CASSARQGSGNTIYF.

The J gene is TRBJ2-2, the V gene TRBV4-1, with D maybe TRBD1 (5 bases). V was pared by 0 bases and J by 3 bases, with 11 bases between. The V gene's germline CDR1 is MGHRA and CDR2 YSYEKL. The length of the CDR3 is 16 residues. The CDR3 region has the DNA TGCGCCAGCAGCCAAGATTGGGGCCAGGACACCGGGGAGCTGTTTTTT. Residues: CASSQDWGQDTGELFF.

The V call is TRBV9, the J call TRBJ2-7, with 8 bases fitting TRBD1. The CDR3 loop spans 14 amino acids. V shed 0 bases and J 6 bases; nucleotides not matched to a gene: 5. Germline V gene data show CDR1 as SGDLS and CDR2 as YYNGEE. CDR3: CASSVVDTGGEQYF. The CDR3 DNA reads TGTGCCAGCAGCGTAGTTGACACAGGGGGCGAGCAGTACTTC.

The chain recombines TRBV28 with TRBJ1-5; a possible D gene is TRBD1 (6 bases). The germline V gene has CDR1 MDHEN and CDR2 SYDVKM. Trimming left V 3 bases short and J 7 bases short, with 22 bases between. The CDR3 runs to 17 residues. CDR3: CASSFTSRDIQSQPQHF. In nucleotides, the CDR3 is TGTGCCAGCAGTTTCACATCCCGGGACATCCAATCACAGCCCCAGCATTTT. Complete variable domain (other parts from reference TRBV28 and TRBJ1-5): DVKVTQSSRYLVKRTGEKVFLECVQDMDHENMFWYRQDPGLGLRLIYFSYDVKMKEKGDIPEGYSVSREKKERFSLILESASTNQTSMYLCASSFTSRDIQSQPQHFGDGTRLSIL.

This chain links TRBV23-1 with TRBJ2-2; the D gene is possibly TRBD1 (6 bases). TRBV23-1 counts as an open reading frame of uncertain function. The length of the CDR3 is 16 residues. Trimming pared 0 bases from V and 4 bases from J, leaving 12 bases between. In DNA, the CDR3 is TGCGCCAGCAGTCAATCAGGGGGACCGTCCACCGGGGAGCTGTTTTTT. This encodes CASSQSGGPSTGELFF.

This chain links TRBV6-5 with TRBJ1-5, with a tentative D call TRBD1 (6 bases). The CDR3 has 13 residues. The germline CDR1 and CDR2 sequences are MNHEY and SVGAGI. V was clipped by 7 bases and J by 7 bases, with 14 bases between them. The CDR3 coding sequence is TGTGCCAGCATCGGGGGGCAGGGACAGCCCCAGCATTTT. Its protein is CASIGGQGQPQHF.

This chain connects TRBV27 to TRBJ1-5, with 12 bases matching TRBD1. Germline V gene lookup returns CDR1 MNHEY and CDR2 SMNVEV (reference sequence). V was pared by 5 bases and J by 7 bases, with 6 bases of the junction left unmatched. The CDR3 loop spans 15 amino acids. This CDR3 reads CASSGGTGGRQPQHF. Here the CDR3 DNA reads TGTGCCAGCAGTGGCGGGACAGGGGGCAGGCAGCCCCAGCATTTT.

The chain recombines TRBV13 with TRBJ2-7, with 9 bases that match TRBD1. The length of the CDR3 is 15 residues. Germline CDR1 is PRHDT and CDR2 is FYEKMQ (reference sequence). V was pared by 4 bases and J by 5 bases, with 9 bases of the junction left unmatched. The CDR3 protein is CASSSTGQGINEQYF. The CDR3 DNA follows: TGTGCCAGCAGCTCGACGGGACAGGGTATCAACGAGCAGTACTTC.